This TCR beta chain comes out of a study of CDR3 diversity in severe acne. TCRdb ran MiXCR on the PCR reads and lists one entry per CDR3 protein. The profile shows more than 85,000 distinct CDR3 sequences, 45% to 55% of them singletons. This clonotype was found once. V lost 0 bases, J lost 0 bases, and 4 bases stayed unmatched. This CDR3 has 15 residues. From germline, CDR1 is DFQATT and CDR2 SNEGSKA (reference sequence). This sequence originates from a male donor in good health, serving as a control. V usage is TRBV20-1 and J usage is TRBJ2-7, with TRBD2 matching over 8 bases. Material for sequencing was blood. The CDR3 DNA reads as TGCAGTGCTAGAGATTTAGCGGGAACCTCCTACGAGCAGTACTTC. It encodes CSARDLAGTSYEQYF.